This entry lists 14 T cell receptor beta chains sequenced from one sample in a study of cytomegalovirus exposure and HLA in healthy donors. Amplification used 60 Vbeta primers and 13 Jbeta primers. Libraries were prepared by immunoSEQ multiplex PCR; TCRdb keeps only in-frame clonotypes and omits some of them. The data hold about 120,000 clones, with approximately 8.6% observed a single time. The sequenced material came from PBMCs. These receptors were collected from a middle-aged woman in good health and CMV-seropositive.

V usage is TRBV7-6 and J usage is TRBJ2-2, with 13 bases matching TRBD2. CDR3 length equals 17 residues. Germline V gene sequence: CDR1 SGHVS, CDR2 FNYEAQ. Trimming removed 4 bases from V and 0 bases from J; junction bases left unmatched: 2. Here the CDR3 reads CASSSTSGGANTGELFF. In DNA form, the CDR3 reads TGTGCCAGCAGCTCCACTAGCGGGGGGGCGAACACCGGGGAGCTGTTTTTT.

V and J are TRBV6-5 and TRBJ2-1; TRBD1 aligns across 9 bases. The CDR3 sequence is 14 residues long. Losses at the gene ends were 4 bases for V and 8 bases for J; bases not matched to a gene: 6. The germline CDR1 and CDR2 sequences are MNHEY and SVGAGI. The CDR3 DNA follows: TGTGCCAGCAGTTCTTGGGACAGGGTATATGAGCAGTTCTTC. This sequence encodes CASSSWDRVYEQFF.

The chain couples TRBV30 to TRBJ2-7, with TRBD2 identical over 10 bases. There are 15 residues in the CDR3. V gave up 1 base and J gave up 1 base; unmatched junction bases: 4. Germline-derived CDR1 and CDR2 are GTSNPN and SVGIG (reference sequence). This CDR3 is CAWSANSGGSYEQYF. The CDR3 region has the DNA TGTGCCTGGAGTGCGAATAGCGGGGGGTCCTACGAGCAGTACTTC.

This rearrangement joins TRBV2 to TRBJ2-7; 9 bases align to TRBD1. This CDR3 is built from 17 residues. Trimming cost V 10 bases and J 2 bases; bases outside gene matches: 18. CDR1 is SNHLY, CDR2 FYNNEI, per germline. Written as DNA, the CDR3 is TGTGCCACCAGGCCGGGACAGGGCCGTCGTTCCCCCTACGAGCAGTACTTC. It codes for CATRPGQGRRSPYEQYF.

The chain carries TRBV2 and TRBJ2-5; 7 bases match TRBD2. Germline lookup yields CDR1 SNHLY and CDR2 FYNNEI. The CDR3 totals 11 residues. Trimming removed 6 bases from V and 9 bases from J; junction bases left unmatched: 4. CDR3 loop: CASRSGGSQYF. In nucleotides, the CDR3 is TGTGCCAGCAGGTCGGGGGGATCCCAGTACTTC.

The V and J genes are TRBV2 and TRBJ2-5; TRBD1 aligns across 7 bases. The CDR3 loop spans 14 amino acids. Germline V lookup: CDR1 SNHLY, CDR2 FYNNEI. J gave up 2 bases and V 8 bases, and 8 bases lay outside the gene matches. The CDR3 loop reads CASQPGQLQETQYF. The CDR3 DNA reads TGTGCCAGCCAACCGGGACAGCTTCAAGAGACCCAGTACTTC.

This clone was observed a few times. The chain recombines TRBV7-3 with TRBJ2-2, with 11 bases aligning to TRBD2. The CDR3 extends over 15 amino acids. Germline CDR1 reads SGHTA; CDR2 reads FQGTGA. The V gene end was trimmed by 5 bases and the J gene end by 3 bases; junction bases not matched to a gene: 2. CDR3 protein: CASSVSGGDTGELFF. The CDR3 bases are TGTGCCAGCAGCGTTAGCGGGGGGGACACCGGGGAGCTGTTTTTT.

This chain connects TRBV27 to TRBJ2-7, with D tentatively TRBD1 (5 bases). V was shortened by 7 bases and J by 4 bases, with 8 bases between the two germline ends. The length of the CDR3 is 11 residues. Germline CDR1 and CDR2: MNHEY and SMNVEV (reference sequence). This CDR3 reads CASISGYEQYF. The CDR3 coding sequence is TGTGCCAGCATCTCAGGGTACGAGCAGTACTTC.

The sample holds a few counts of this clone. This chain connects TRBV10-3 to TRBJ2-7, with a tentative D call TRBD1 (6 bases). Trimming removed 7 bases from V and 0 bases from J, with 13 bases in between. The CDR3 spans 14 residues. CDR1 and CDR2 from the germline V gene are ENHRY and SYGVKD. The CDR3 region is CAITAQGSSYEQYF. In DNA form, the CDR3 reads TGTGCCATCACCGCCCAGGGGAGCTCCTACGAGCAGTACTTC.

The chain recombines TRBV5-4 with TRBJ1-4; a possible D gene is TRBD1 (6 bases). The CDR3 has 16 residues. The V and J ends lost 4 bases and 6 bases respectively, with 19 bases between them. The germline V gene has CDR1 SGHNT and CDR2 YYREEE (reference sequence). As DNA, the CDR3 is TGTGCCAGCAGCCGGGGGGCCCAGGGCAGCCATGAAAAACTGTTTTTT. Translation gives CASSRGAQGSHEKLFF.

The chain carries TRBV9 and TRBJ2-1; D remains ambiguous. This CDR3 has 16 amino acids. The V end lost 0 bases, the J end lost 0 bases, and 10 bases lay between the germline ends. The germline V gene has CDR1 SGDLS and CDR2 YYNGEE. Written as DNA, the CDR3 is TGTGCCAGCAGCGTAGCTGGCAGAAGCTCCTACAATGAGCAGTTCTTC. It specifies CASSVAGRSSYNEQFF.

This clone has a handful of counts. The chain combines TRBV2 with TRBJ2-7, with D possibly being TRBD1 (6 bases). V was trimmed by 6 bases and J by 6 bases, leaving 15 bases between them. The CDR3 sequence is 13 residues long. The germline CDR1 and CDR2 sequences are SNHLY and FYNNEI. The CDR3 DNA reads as TGTGCCAGCAGCGCGCGCAGGGGTTCCGAGCAGTACTTC. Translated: CASSARRGSEQYF.

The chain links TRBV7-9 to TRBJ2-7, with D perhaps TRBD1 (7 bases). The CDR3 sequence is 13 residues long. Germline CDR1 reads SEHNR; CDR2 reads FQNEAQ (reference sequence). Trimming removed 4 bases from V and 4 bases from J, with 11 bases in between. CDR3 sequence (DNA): TGTGCCAGCAGCTCGACAGGGACTTACGAGCAGTACTTC. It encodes CASSSTGTYEQYF.

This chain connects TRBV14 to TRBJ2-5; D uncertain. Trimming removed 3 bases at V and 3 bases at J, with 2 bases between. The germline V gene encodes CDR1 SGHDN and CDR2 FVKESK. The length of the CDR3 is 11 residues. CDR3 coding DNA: TGTGCCAGCAGCCACGAAGAGACCCAGTACTTC. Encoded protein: CASSHEETQYF. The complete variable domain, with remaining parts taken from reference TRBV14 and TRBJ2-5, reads EAGVTQFPSHSVIEKGQTVTLRCDPISGHDNLYWYRRVMGKEIKFLLHFVKESKQDESGMPNNRFLAERTGGTYSTLKVQPAELEDSGVYFCASSHEETQYFGPGTRLLVL.